This TCR beta chain was sequenced during a study of T cells after yellow fever vaccination. About the research overall: Some fractions had low cell numbers, and these were prepared with SMART-Seq v4 Ultra Low Input.

TCRdb processed the 5' RACE reads anew with MiXCR; each CDR3 protein has one entry. The sample carries roughly 350,000 distinct CDR3 sequences, approximately 4% recorded once. Findings of the study overall: A limited proportion of clonotypes was detected within both the CD4 and CD8 compartments. Abundant bulk-derived clonotypes could contaminate FACS-sorted repertoires.

The CDR3 is 13 amino acids. The germline V gene encodes CDR1 LGHNA and CDR2 YSLEER. V was trimmed by 4 bases and J by 6 bases, leaving 12 bases between them. This clonotype occurred a few times. Its antigen is not known. The sequenced sample was PBMCs, obtained 5 days after the yellow fever booster vaccination. The receptor comes from a young man who received the YFV17D yellow fever vaccine. This rearrangement joins TRBV4-3 to TRBJ1-1; D unclear. The CDR3 here is CASSPSGAPEAFF. The CDR3 DNA reads as TGCGCCAGCAGCCCGTCCGGTGCCCCTGAAGCTTTCTTT.